The 21 T cell receptor beta chains below come from one sample, sequenced in a study of blood T cell repertoires in COVID-19 (dated by TCRdb to about 2020). Library creation used the immunoSEQ multiplex PCR assay. TCRdb's version of the immuneACCESS table is confined to in-frame rearrangements and falls short of the full clone set. An unresolved V gene accounts for under half of the shortfall where checked; the remainder is of unknown origin. This sample comprises 170,000 or so clones, roughly 90% of them detected only once. The biggest ten clones account for approximately 0.48% of the sample. Sequenced input: peripheral blood. Source of these receptors: a man aged 50 to 60 with acute or convalescent COVID-19.

V usage is TRBV5-1 and J usage is TRBJ2-2, with D possibly TRBD1 on 5 matching bases. The V end lost 5 bases, the J end lost 0 bases, and 11 bases lay between the germline ends. The CDR3 has 15 residues. Germline V gene sequence: CDR1 SGHRS, CDR2 YFSETQ. The CDR3 spells CASSARGPNTGELFF. The CDR3, as DNA: TGCGCCAGCAGTGCAAGGGGCCCGAACACCGGGGAGCTGTTTTTT.

This clone was recorded a few times. The chain recombines TRBV20-1 with TRBJ1-2; D not resolved. The CDR3 loop spans 10 amino acids. Per germline, CDR1 DFQATT and CDR2 SNEGSKA (reference sequence). With 5 bases removed from V and 5 bases from J, the gap between germline ends came to 6 bases. DNA for the CDR3: TGCAGTGCTTGGACTTATGGCTACACCTTC. Its translation is CSAWTYGYTF.

V and J are TRBV27 and TRBJ1-5; perhaps TRBD1 as D (5 bases). Germline CDR1 MNHEY, CDR2 SMNVEV (reference sequence). CDR3 length equals 15 residues. Deletions cut 7 bases from V and 2 bases from J, with 15 bases between. As DNA, the CDR3 is TGTGCCAGCACTAACTTCGGGGGTGGCAATCAGCCCCAGCATTTT. It is translated as CASTNFGGGNQPQHF.

V gene TRBV11-2 combines with J gene TRBJ1-4; 7 positions match TRBD1. V lost 5 bases, J lost 10 bases, and 10 bases stayed unmatched. The CDR3 spans 14 residues. Germline CDR1 reads SGHAT; CDR2 reads FQNNGV. The DNA for the CDR3 is TGTGCCAGCAGCCTCGGGGACAGCGGCGGAAAACTGTTTTTT. Protein sequence: CASSLGDSGGKLFF.

This chain links TRBV20-1 with TRBJ1-2; D remains ambiguous. CDR1 and CDR2 (germline): DFQATT, SNEGSKA (reference sequence). Trimming removed 6 bases from V and 4 bases from J, with 9 bases in between. CDR3 size: 11 residues. In nucleotides, the CDR3 is TGCAGTGCCACGGACTCCTATGGCTACACCTTC. Protein product: CSATDSYGYTF.

This clone was recorded once. The chain couples TRBV19 to TRBJ1-4; 8 positions match TRBD1. There are 16 residues in the CDR3. The junction had 11 bases not matched to a gene; V was cut back by 5 bases and J by 6 bases. Germline V gene lookup returns CDR1 LNHDA and CDR2 SQIVND (reference sequence). The CDR3 spells CASSPRGTGGDEKLFF. For the CDR3, the DNA is TGTGCCAGTAGTCCACGAGGTACAGGGGGAGATGAAAAACTGTTTTTT.

CDR3 amino acids: CASSPGSVASGNTIYF. DNA for the CDR3: TGTGCCAGCAGCCCAGGGTCTGTAGCCTCTGGAAACACCATATATTTT. The chain is built from TRBV11-2 and TRBJ1-3, with D possibly TRBD1 on 5 matching bases. CDR3 length: 16 amino acids. Germline lookup yields CDR1 SGHAT and CDR2 FQNNGV. V gave up 5 bases and J gave up 0 bases, with 14 bases separating them.

The chain uses TRBV19 and TRBJ1-6; the D gene is possibly TRBD1 (6 bases). The germline V gene encodes CDR1 LNHDA and CDR2 SQIVND (reference sequence). This CDR3 comprises 15 residues. Between the trimmed V and J ends, which lost 1 base and 8 bases, there was a span of 12 bases. The CDR3 spells CASSIVGRGDSPLHF. In DNA form, the CDR3 reads TGTGCCAGTAGTATAGTGGGCAGGGGTGATTCACCCCTCCACTTT.

This clone was found a few times. The chain joins TRBV5-1 to TRBJ1-2; D gene unclear. Trimming shortened V by 0 bases and J by 3 bases, and 6 bases separated the two germline ends. The V gene's germline CDR1 is SGHRS and CDR2 YFSETQ. The CDR3 has 13 amino acids. This CDR3 reads CASSLGQDYGYTF. The DNA of the CDR3 is TGCGCCAGCAGCTTGGGCCAGGACTATGGCTACACCTTC.

The chain combines TRBV19 with TRBJ1-1; D gene uncertain. With 4 bases removed from V and 4 bases from J, the gap between germline ends came to 13 bases. The CDR3 covers 14 residues. From germline, CDR1 is LNHDA and CDR2 SQIVND (reference sequence). As DNA, the CDR3 is TGTGCCAGTAGTAGAGGCTGGGGAGGCACTGAAGCTTTCTTT. This translates into CASSRGWGGTEAFF.

The chain has TRBV11-1 and TRBJ1-5; no clear D gene. CDR3 length equals 13 residues. The ends were cut back, 4 bases at V and 3 bases at J, with 7 bases in the middle. Germline CDR1 SGHAT, CDR2 FQDESV (reference sequence). The CDR3 loop is CASSWTLNQPQHF. The CDR3 DNA is TGTGCCAGCAGCTGGACTCTCAATCAGCCCCAGCATTTT. The whole variable domain, filled in from reference TRBV11-1 and TRBJ1-5, reads EAEVAQSPRYKITEKSQAVAFWCDPISGHATLYWYRQILGQGPELLVQFQDESVVDDSQLPKDRFSAERLKGVDSTLKIQPAELGDSAMYLCASSWTLNQPQHFGDGTRLSIL.

V usage is TRBV7-9 and J usage is TRBJ2-5; 10 bases are shared with TRBD1. The CDR3 consists of 16 residues. Germline V gene lookup returns CDR1 SEHNR and CDR2 FQNEAQ (reference sequence). J was trimmed by 4 bases and V by 1 base; bases with no gene match: 6. CDR3 DNA sequence: TGTGCCAGCAGCTTAGGGACAGGGGGTCCCCTAGAGACCCAGTACTTC. Its protein is CASSLGTGGPLETQYF. The full variable domain, its missing parts supplied by reference TRBV7-9 and TRBJ2-5, is DTGVSQNPRHKITKRGQNVTFRCDPISEHNRLYWYRQTLGQGPEFLTYFQNEAQLEKSRLLSDRFSAERPKGSFSTLEIQRTEQGDSAMYLCASSLGTGGPLETQYFGPGTRLLVL.

This chain uses TRBV30 with TRBJ2-7; 9 bases line up with TRBD2. Trimming cost V 5 bases and J 1 base; bases outside gene matches: 6. This CDR3 has 14 residues. Germline V gene sequence: CDR1 GTSNPN, CDR2 SVGIG (reference sequence). The CDR3 spells CAWAGGSASYEQYF. The CDR3 coding sequence is TGTGCCTGGGCGGGGGGGAGCGCTTCCTACGAGCAGTACTTC.

The V gene is TRBV30, the J gene TRBJ2-3, with TRBD1 matching over 8 bases. CDR1 is GTSNPN and CDR2 is SVGIG in the germline V gene (reference sequence). The trim removed 3 bases at V and 0 bases at J, leaving 11 bases unmatched. The CDR3 is 17 residues long. CDR3 sequence reads: CAWSEPDRAYSTDTQYF. CDR3 DNA sequence: TGTGCCTGGAGCGAACCGGACAGGGCCTATAGCACAGATACGCAGTATTTT.

This chain uses TRBV25-1 with TRBJ2-5, with 10 nucleotides matching TRBD2. The ends lost 8 bases at V and 4 bases at J; junction bases unmatched: 7. The germline V gene has CDR1 MGHDK and CDR2 SYGVNS. There are 14 residues in the CDR3. The CDR3 protein is CASSRSGGGETQYF. CDR3 nucleotides: TGTGCCAGCTCCCGGAGCGGGGGGGGAGAGACCCAGTACTTC.

V gene TRBV7-3 combines with J gene TRBJ2-3; TRBD2 matches at 13 bases. This CDR3 has 16 residues. Trimming took 5 bases from V and 3 from J; bases not matched to a gene: 5. CDR1 and CDR2 from the germline V gene are SGHTA and FQGTGA. In DNA, the CDR3 is TGTGCCAGCAGCCCGTCGACTAGCGGGAGGACAGATACGCAGTATTTT. Protein product: CASSPSTSGRTDTQYF.

This clone came up once. This sequence joins TRBV6-2 or TRBV6-3 and TRBJ2-5, with D possibly matching TRBD2 (5 bases). The germline gives CDR1 MNHEY, CDR2 SVGEGT. The CDR3 is made up of 12 amino acids. With 3 bases removed from V and 13 bases from J, the gap between germline ends came to 15 bases. CDR3 nucleotide sequence: TGTGCCAGCAGTTATCCCGAGGGATGGGGGTACTTC. It translates to CASSYPEGWGYF.

The rearrangement uses TRBV19 and TRBJ1-2; no clear D. The germline V gene encodes CDR1 LNHDA and CDR2 SQIVND (reference sequence). V was pared by 5 bases and J by 2 bases, with 12 bases between. The CDR3 contains 14 residues. CDR3 protein: CASSGQNMNYGYTF. CDR3 DNA: TGTGCCAGTAGTGGGCAGAATATGAACTATGGCTACACCTTC.

V usage is TRBV5-6 and J usage is TRBJ2-7; 9 bases agree with TRBD1. CDR3 length: 15 amino acids. Germline lookup yields CDR1 SGHDT and CDR2 YYEEEE. The ends lost 1 base at V and 5 bases at J; junction bases unmatched: 7. CDR3 protein: CASSLRTGEGNEQYV. The CDR3 DNA is TGTGCCAGCAGCTTGAGGACAGGGGAAGGTAACGAGCAGTACGTC.

This clone was seen once. The chain links TRBV19 to TRBJ1-5; 7 positions match TRBD1. Germline assignment: CDR1 LNHDA and CDR2 SQIVND (reference sequence). This CDR3 spans 14 amino acids. J lost 5 bases, V lost 3 bases, and 4 bases had no gene match. The CDR3 nucleotides are TGTGCCAGTAGTATCGTTACAGGGGATCAGCCCCAGCATTTT. Encoded protein: CASSIVTGDQPQHF.

This chain links TRBV28 with TRBJ2-7; D call uncertain. This CDR3 region has 11 residues. V lost 5 bases and J 3 bases, leaving 5 bases between the germline ends. Germline CDR1 reads MDHEN; CDR2 reads SYDVKM. CDR3 sequence reads: CASSPNYEQYF. The CDR3 bases are TGTGCCAGCAGTCCTAACTACGAGCAGTACTTC.